This TCR beta chain was recovered during a study of T cells in Graves' hyperthyroidism and ophthalmopathy. About the research overall: The authors collected peripheral blood at initial diagnosis, before any treatment. Findings and limits, study-wide: Ophthalmopathy and stable hyperthyroidism were told apart by a 13 V-J model.

Hyperthyroidism of Graves' type that showed no ophthalmopathy progression within 18 months was stable. Patients aged 18 to 65 had newly diagnosed hyperthyroidism of under 2 months' duration. Concerning this clonotype itself: Its antigen is unidentified.

Authors of the study amplified TCR beta CDR3 regions from RNA transcripts. A set of HTBI primers served as the primers for a first-round RT-PCR of the TCR CDR3. In TCRdb, the multiplex PCR reads were re-called with MiXCR into one record per CDR3 protein. The repertoire has around 580,000 distinct CDR3 sequences, about a sixth of them found once; the top ten carry about 20%. The CDR3 has 13 residues. CDR1 is LNHDA and CDR2 is SQIVND in the germline V gene (reference sequence). Deletions cut 9 bases from V and 0 bases from J, with 11 bases between. The chain couples TRBV19 to TRBJ1-2; the D gene is possibly TRBD1 (6 bases). The sequence was obtained from a woman younger than 35 with Graves' hyperthyroidism. Source material: blood. The CDR3 loop is CASRQASNYGYTF. The CDR3 DNA reads TGTGCCAGCCGACAGGCTTCTAACTATGGCTACACCTTC.